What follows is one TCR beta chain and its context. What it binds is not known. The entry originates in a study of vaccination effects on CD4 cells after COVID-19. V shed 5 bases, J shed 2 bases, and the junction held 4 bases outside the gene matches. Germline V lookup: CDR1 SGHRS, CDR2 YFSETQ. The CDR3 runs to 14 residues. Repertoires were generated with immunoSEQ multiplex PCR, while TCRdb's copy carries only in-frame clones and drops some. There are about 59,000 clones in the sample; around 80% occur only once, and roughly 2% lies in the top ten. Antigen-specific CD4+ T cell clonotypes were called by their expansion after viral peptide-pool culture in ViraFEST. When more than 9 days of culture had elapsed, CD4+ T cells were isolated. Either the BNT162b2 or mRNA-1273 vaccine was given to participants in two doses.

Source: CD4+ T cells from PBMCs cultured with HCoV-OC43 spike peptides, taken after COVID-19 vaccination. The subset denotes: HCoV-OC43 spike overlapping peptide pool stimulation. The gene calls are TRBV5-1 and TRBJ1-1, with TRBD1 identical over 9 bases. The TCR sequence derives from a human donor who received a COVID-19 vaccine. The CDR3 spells CASRGTGRNTEAFF. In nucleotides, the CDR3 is TGCGCCAGCAGGGGGACAGGGAGAAACACTGAAGCTTTCTTT.